Listed below are T cell receptor beta chains from one sample, sequenced in a study of identical twins. From the 5' RACE reads, TCRdb called clonotypes with MiXCR, one entry per CDR3 protein. The sample has approximately 630,000 distinct CDR3 sequences, about 7.6% seen once. This sample was shared with a second study, whose subject was yellow fever vaccine responses in identical twins.

Sequencing was carried out using PBMCs. The receptors originated from a young woman in good health. Each CDR3 is given without its conserved first and last residue. Each record gives: clone size, J gene, V gene, CDR3 protein. Clone size, where shown, is once, few, many, or a class for clones that have expanded.

many TRBJ2-6 TRBV7-9 ATFSGANVLT
NA TRBJ2-7 TRBV19 ASSIHTSGYTSYEQY
few TRBJ2-2 TRBV7-7 ASSPLGVRGAGELF
few TRBJ1-2 TRBV12-3/TRBV12-4 ASSFEVGGRYT
NA TRBJ2-1 TRBV20-1 SAKGDRDYNEQF
NA TRBJ2-1 TRBV5-6 ASSFLGKGEQF
few TRBJ2-3 TRBV5-1 ASSRIGRSTDTQY
NA TRBJ2-5 TRBV6-5 ASSYSPAEIRETQY
few TRBJ1-6 TRBV28 ASSLGQGFSSPLH
few TRBJ2-5 TRBV5-1 ASSKGTGGSSQETQY
many TRBJ2-1 TRBV3-1 ASSGGSRNEQF
few TRBJ2-7 TRBV2 ASRATGTYEQY
few TRBJ2-1 TRBV5-1 ASRENPGQGSYNEQF
few TRBJ2-1 TRBV7-3 ASSPSATGGYNEQF
NA TRBJ1-5 TRBV2 ASSPRTGGSRSNQPQH
many TRBJ2-1 TRBV24-1 ATSDWTSGKFDEQF
NA TRBJ1-1 TRBV6-5 ASSYSAGTEAF
many TRBJ2-3 TRBV10-2 ASSEQAGRVGTDTQY
NA TRBJ2-3 TRBV12-3/TRBV12-4 ASSPHSTDTQY
many TRBJ2-3 TRBV6-1 ASRHGLADTDTQY
many TRBJ1-5 TRBV7-6 ASSVRNQPQH
many TRBJ1-2 TRBV7-3 ASSLTMGTGFYGYT
many TRBJ1-2 TRBV29-1 SVEDQVLVFGSYGYT
many TRBJ2-7 TRBV18 ASSPGQVDSYEQY
NA TRBJ1-2 TRBV2 ASSALYGYT
few TRBJ1-1 TRBV12-3/TRBV12-4 ASSWREGNTEAF
many TRBJ2-2 TRBV27 ASQAWTNTGELF
NA TRBJ2-3 TRBV7-9 ASSLAPSGSADTQY
few TRBJ2-1 TRBV7-3 ASSPRSTQDNEQF
many TRBJ2-4 TRBV12-3/TRBV12-4 ASSRAGGGDIQY
few TRBJ1-1 TRBV12-3/TRBV12-4 ASSLDRQRPKGEAF
NA TRBJ1-1 TRBV5-1 ASSADRGAEAF
many TRBJ2-2 TRBV29-1 SATSRRDTGELF
NA TRBJ1-4 TRBV12-3/TRBV12-4 ASTPWAGNEKLF
few TRBJ1-1 TRBV12-3/TRBV12-4 ASLTGLTNTEAF
NA TRBJ1-2 TRBV7-2 ASSAQGFDYGYT
NA TRBJ2-1 TRBV12-3/TRBV12-4 ASASPHGKREGPTYNEQF
NA TRBJ2-7 TRBV5-6 ASSAGTSGRTSYEQY
few TRBJ1-6 TRBV7-8 ASSLAGQDVYNSPLH
NA TRBJ1-3 TRBV10-3 AISGSGRSGNTIY
NA TRBJ2-2 TRBV11-1 ASSLRFPGTSNTGELF
many TRBJ2-7 TRBV10-1 ASSVEPGTQYEQY
few TRBJ1-1 TRBV5-1 ASSLQIENTEAF
many TRBJ2-7 TRBV2 ASSEASRQGISYEQY